Below, one T cell receptor (beta chain) is given with its context. Its antigen is currently unknown. The sample belongs to a study of metastatic and nonmetastatic thyroid tumors. Germline CDR1 SGHTA, CDR2 FQGNSA. The CDR3 has 13 amino acids. The ends were cut back, 0 bases at V and 12 bases at J, with 14 bases in the middle. Study-wide results and limits: Benign nodules reportedly had significantly lower TCR beta diversity than malignant thyroid tumors in blood and tumor.

Authors' analysis steps: The study built a papillary thyroid cancer distant-metastasis classifier from CDR3 differences across clinicopathological groups. TCRdb ran MiXCR on the PCR reads. Here the V and J calls rest on TCRdb's processing, not on the authors' analysis. The sample gives over 15,000 clones, under 30% of which show up once; 22% is in the top ten. No patient had received any treatment before thyroid surgery. Sequenced: tumor tissue. This TCR came from a female donor with papillary thyroid cancer or a benign thyroid nodule (not recorded which). Some clones in this sample may be carry-over from other donors' samples. The V and J genes are TRBV7-2 and TRBJ1-1; D not certain. The CDR3 sequence: CASSLAFSGVPFF. In DNA form, the CDR3 reads TGTGCCAGCAGCTTAGCGTTTTCCGGGGTTCCTTTCTTT.